The 28 T cell receptor beta chains in this list originate from one sample, sequenced in a study of T-cell memory formation after mild COVID-19. Via MiXCR, TCRdb re-called the 5' RACE reads, giving one row per CDR3 protein. The table has 380,000 or so distinct CDR3 sequences, under 15% seen once. The sequencing input was PBMCs or a T cell subset sorted from them (not recorded which). The origin of the receptors is a man aged 18 to 35 who had mild COVID-19 (a few samples of this study predate the infection). Cell type and time point are not known.

The chain links TRBV6-5 to TRBJ2-7; 7 nucleotides agree with TRBD1. The CDR3 is 13 residues long. The V segment lost 6 bases and the J segment 6 bases; nucleotides outside the gene matches: 8. CDR1 MNHEY and CDR2 SVGAGI come from the germline V gene. The CDR3 DNA is TGTGCCAGCAGACGACAGGGACAAGTCGAGCAGTACGTC. This translates into CASRRQGQVEQYV.

The chain joins TRBV20-1 to TRBJ2-3; TRBD2 might be the D (6 bases). The V gene's germline CDR1 is DFQATT and CDR2 SNEGSKA (reference sequence). Trimming removed 5 bases at V and 6 bases at J, with 21 bases between. This CDR3 region has 15 residues. CDR3 sequence reads: CSAPPAGRAMDTQYF. CDR3 bases: TGCAGTGCTCCTCCAGCGGGTCGGGCCATGGATACGCAGTATTTT.

The V call is TRBV6-2 or TRBV6-3, the J call TRBJ2-3, with TRBD2 identical over 12 bases. The junction had 7 bases not matched to a gene; V was cut back by 0 bases and J by 9 bases. Germline CDR1 MNHEY, CDR2 SVGEGT. CDR3 length equals 16 residues. CDR3 nucleotide sequence: TGTGCCAGCAGTTACTCGACTAGCGGGGGCACAGGGACGCAGTATTTT. The encoded protein is CASSYSTSGGTGTQYF.

This clonotype was recorded at least ten times. The rearrangement uses TRBV4-2 and TRBJ1-2; D is uncertain. This CDR3 has 12 residues. Germline V gene sequence: CDR1 LGHNA, CDR2 YNFKEQ. The V and J ends lost 1 base and 0 bases respectively, with 0 bases between them. The CDR3 sequence is CASSQANYGYTF. The CDR3 DNA follows: TGTGCCAGCAGCCAAGCTAACTATGGCTACACCTTC.

The rearrangement uses TRBV13 and TRBJ1-1; 8 bases line up with TRBD1. CDR1 is PRHDT and CDR2 is FYEKMQ in the germline V gene (reference sequence). This CDR3 is built from 12 residues. V trimming: 5 bases; J trimming: 11 bases; junction bases outside the gene matches: 7. CDR3 loop: CASSHRGASAFF. The CDR3 DNA sequence: TGTGCCAGCAGCCACAGGGGGGCCTCGGCTTTCTTT.

V and J are TRBV7-9 and TRBJ2-1, with D maybe TRBD2 (7 bases). The CDR3 length is 15 residues. Looked up from germline, CDR1 is SEHNR and CDR2 is FQNEAQ (reference sequence). V was clipped by 5 bases and J by 4 bases, with 15 bases between them. CDR3 DNA: TGTGCCAGCAGCCCCAAGGGGGGGGTTTACAATGAGCAGTTCTTC. This translates into CASSPKGGVYNEQFF. Full variable domain (remainder filled in from reference TRBV7-9 and TRBJ2-1): DTGVSQNPRHKITKRGQNVTFRCDPISEHNRLYWYRQTLGQGPEFLTYFQNEAQLEKSRLLSDRFSAERPKGSFSTLEIQRTEQGDSAMYLCASSPKGGVYNEQFFGPGTRLTVL.

This clonotype has more than one count but fewer than ten. This chain links TRBV5-1 with TRBJ2-3; no firm D call. The CDR3 has 14 residues. Trimming cost V 1 base and J 5 bases, with 11 bases left between them. Germline CDR1 reads SGHRS; CDR2 reads YFSETQ. In nucleotides, the CDR3 is TGCGCCAGCAGCTTGAACAGTATGAGAGATACGCAGTATTTT. This codes for CASSLNSMRDTQYF.

The chain uses TRBV5-1 and TRBJ2-2, with 9 bases fitting TRBD1. Germline assignment: CDR1 SGHRS and CDR2 YFSETQ. The trim removed 4 bases at V and 6 bases at J, leaving 7 bases unmatched. CDR3 size: 15 residues. The CDR3 DNA reads TGCGCCAGCAGCGGCACAGGGGGCTTAGCCGGGGAGCTGTTTTTT. Its translation is CASSGTGGLAGELFF. Together with reference TRBV5-1 and TRBJ2-2, the CDR3 gives the full variable domain: KAGVTQTPRYLIKTRGQQVTLSCSPISGHRSVSWYQQTPGQGLQFLFEYFSETQRNKGNFPGRFSGRQFSNSRSEMNVSTLELGDSALYLCASSGTGGLAGELFFGEGSRLTVL.

The chain is built from TRBV28 and TRBJ1-2; possible D gene TRBD1, 5 bases. V dropped 2 bases and J dropped 4 bases, with 11 bases sitting between them. This CDR3 is built from 14 residues. CDR1 and CDR2 (germline): MDHEN, SYDVKM. DNA for the CDR3: TGTGCCAGCAGTTTAAGGGCAGACAGCTATGGCTACACCTTC. Translating gives CASSLRADSYGYTF.

The chain links TRBV5-6 to TRBJ1-1; TRBD1 might be the D (6 bases). The germline V gene has CDR1 SGHDT and CDR2 YYEEEE. The CDR3 loop spans 16 amino acids. V was clipped by 3 bases and J by 0 bases, with 15 bases between them. This CDR3 is CASSYGDGQLNTEAFF. The CDR3 nucleotides read TGTGCCAGCAGCTACGGTGATGGACAGCTGAACACTGAAGCTTTCTTT.

This clonotype was seen at least ten times. The chain carries TRBV4-3 and TRBJ2-3; unclear D gene. The germline CDR1 and CDR2 sequences are LGHNA and YSLEER. V lost 1 base, J lost 6 bases, and 2 bases lay in between. CDR3 length: 11 amino acids. The CDR3 DNA reads TGCGCCAGCAGCCAAGCCGATACGCAGTATTTT. This codes for CASSQADTQYF.

V gene TRBV7-9 combines with J gene TRBJ2-3, with a weak D call TRBD1 (5 bases). Germline V lookup: CDR1 SEHNR, CDR2 FQNEAQ (reference sequence). V was cut by 5 bases and J by 6 bases, with 15 bases left in between. The CDR3 runs to 14 residues. The CDR3 coding sequence is TGTGCCAGCAGCCCTTCGTTTGGGGCGGATACGCAGTATTTT. Protein sequence: CASSPSFGADTQYF.

The V and J genes are TRBV5-1 and TRBJ1-4; D not resolved. In germline, CDR1 is SGHRS, CDR2 YFSETQ. V shed 2 bases and J shed 5 bases, with 7 bases lying between them. The CDR3 contains 13 residues. For the CDR3, the DNA is TGCGCCAGCAGCTTAAGGCCCAATGAAAAACTGTTTTTT. This encodes CASSLRPNEKLFF. Together with reference TRBV5-1 and TRBJ1-4, the CDR3 gives the full variable domain: KAGVTQTPRYLIKTRGQQVTLSCSPISGHRSVSWYQQTPGQGLQFLFEYFSETQRNKGNFPGRFSGRQFSNSRSEMNVSTLELGDSALYLCASSLRPNEKLFFGSGTQLSVL.

This clonotype was seen only a few times. At one of its ends the junction is not consistent with the germline gene, which may arise from a read error. The rearrangement uses TRBV29-1 and TRBJ1-2, with 7 bases fitting TRBD1. The CDR3 has 13 amino acids. Per germline, CDR1 SQVTM and CDR2 ANQGSEA. The CDR3 protein is CSYTGDSLLHPSF. CDR3 nucleotide sequence: TGCAGCTACACCGGGGACAGTTTATTGCATCCGTCCTTC.

The chain employs TRBV11-2 and TRBJ2-3, with 11 positions matching TRBD1. The ends lost 8 bases at V and 2 bases at J; junction bases unmatched: 21. Germline lookup yields CDR1 SGHAT and CDR2 FQNNGV. The CDR3 totals 20 residues. CDR3 loop: CASVHRTGGQEGGDTDTQYF. As DNA, the CDR3 is TGTGCCAGCGTACACCGGACAGGGGGCCAAGAGGGGGGAGACACAGATACGCAGTATTTT.

This sequence joins TRBV6-1 and TRBJ2-7; D is unclear. CDR1 MNHNS and CDR2 SASEGT come from the germline V gene. V lost 2 bases to trimming and J lost 4 bases, with 12 bases between them. This CDR3 is 14 amino acids long. CDR3 bases: TGTGCCAGCAGTGAAACGGGCGGTCCTTACGAGCAGTACTTC. It codes for CASSETGGPYEQYF.

The chain couples TRBV25-1 to TRBJ1-4, with unresolved D. CDR3 size: 12 residues. Germline V CDR1 and CDR2: MGHDK, SYGVNS. Trimming removed 1 base from V and 9 bases from J, with 6 bases in between. This CDR3 reads CASSEFEQKLFF. CDR3 coding DNA: TGTGCCAGCAGTGAATTTGAACAAAAACTGTTTTTT. Combining the CDR3 with reference TRBV25-1 and TRBJ1-4 gives the whole variable domain EADIYQTPRYLVIGTGKKITLECSQTMGHDKMYWYQQDPGMELHLIHYSYGVNSTEKGDLSSESTVSRIRTEHFPLTLESARPSHTSQYLCASSEFEQKLFFGSGTQLSVL.

This clonotype was seen a few times. J is TRBJ2-7 and V is TRBV7-9, with D possibly called TRBD1 or TRBD2 (5 bases each). Germline CDR1 is SEHNR and CDR2 is FQNEAQ (reference sequence). CDR3 length: 14 residues. V lost 3 bases to trimming and J lost 7 bases, with 16 bases between them. The CDR3 DNA is TGTGCCAGCAGCTTTTCAGGGAACCGCGGGGAGCAGTACTTC. Protein product: CASSFSGNRGEQYF. The full variable domain, with the rest looked up from reference TRBV7-9 and TRBJ2-7, is DTGVSQNPRHKITKRGQNVTFRCDPISEHNRLYWYRQTLGQGPEFLTYFQNEAQLEKSRLLSDRFSAERPKGSFSTLEIQRTEQGDSAMYLCASSFSGNRGEQYFGPGTRLTVT.

This clonotype turned up a few times. The chain combines TRBV20-1 with TRBJ1-2, with 8 bases identical to TRBD1. The CDR3 has 13 amino acids. In germline, CDR1 is DFQATT, CDR2 SNEGSKA (reference sequence). Trimming took 3 bases from V and 4 from J; bases not matched to a gene: 4. This chain's CDR3 is CSARNDRGYGYTF. DNA for the CDR3: TGCAGTGCTAGGAACGACAGGGGCTATGGCTACACCTTC.

The gene calls are TRBV6-2 or TRBV6-3 and TRBJ2-3; D not resolved. This CDR3 is 12 amino acids long. In germline, CDR1 is MNHEY, CDR2 SVGEGT. V shed 2 bases and J shed 6 bases, with 6 bases lying between them. The CDR3 DNA reads as TGTGCCAGCAGTTACAGGATGGATACGCAGTATTTT. Protein: CASSYRMDTQYF.

This chain uses TRBV5-5 with TRBJ2-4; no clear D gene. Germline CDR1 SGHKS, CDR2 YYEKEE (reference sequence). Deletions cut 2 bases from V and 4 bases from J, with 10 bases between. The CDR3 sequence is 14 residues long. For the CDR3, the DNA is TGTGCCAGCAGCTTAGACTCCCCGAAAAACATTCAGTACTTC. Its translation is CASSLDSPKNIQYF.

V usage is TRBV5-5 and J usage is TRBJ2-2; no firm D call. Germline-derived CDR1 and CDR2 are SGHKS and YYEKEE (reference sequence). This CDR3 contains 13 residues. The V and J ends lost 1 base and 4 bases respectively, with 5 bases between them. CDR3 region: CASSLSATGELFF. In nucleotides, the CDR3 is TGTGCCAGCAGCTTGTCTGCCACCGGGGAGCTGTTTTTT. The full variable domain, its missing parts supplied by reference TRBV5-5 and TRBJ2-2, is DAGVTQSPTHLIKTRGQQVTLRCSPISGHKSVSWYQQVLGQGPQFIFQYYEKEERGRGNFPDRFSARQFPNYSSELNVNALLLGDSALYLCASSLSATGELFFGEGSRLTVL.

This clonotype showed up just a few times. The J gene is TRBJ2-3, the V gene TRBV5-1; TRBD2 matches at 7 bases. The CDR3 covers 16 residues. CDR1 is SGHRS and CDR2 is YFSETQ in the germline V gene. Trimming removed 0 bases from V and 5 bases from J; junction bases left unmatched: 9. CDR3 residues: CASSLELAVRGDTQYF. CDR3 sequence (DNA): TGCGCCAGCAGCTTGGAGCTAGCGGTCCGGGGAGATACGCAGTATTTT.

The chain carries TRBV28 and TRBJ1-3; unclear D gene. The V end lost 5 bases, the J end lost 0 bases, and 14 bases lay between the germline ends. This CDR3 has 16 residues. CDR1 is MDHEN, CDR2 SYDVKM, per germline. The DNA of the CDR3 is TGTGCCAGCAGTCCCTTAGGATCCCTCTCTGGAAACACCATATATTTT. Protein: CASSPLGSLSGNTIYF. Variable domain in full (rest from reference TRBV28 and TRBJ1-3): DVKVTQSSRYLVKRTGEKVFLECVQDMDHENMFWYRQDPGLGLRLIYFSYDVKMKEKGDIPEGYSVSREKKERFSLILESASTNQTSMYLCASSPLGSLSGNTIYFGEGSWLTVV.

This clonotype occurred a few times. The chain uses TRBV7-2 and TRBJ1-1; D is unclear. CDR1 SGHTA and CDR2 FQGNSA come from the germline V gene. The length of the CDR3 is 14 residues. Trimming stripped 2 bases from V and 2 bases from J, with 9 bases between. CDR3 coding DNA: TGTGCCAGCAGCTTACCGGGCAGAAACACTGAAGCTTTCTTT. Translating it yields CASSLPGRNTEAFF.

The gene calls are TRBV12-3 or TRBV12-4 and TRBJ1-4, with 8 bases lining up with TRBD1. With 8 bases clipped from V and 10 bases from J, the junction kept 6 bases outside the gene matches. The CDR3 has 12 amino acids. This CDR3 reads CASLDRVGKLFF. The CDR3 nucleotides read TGTGCCAGCCTGGACAGGGTAGGAAAACTGTTTTTT.

The chain couples TRBV5-6 to TRBJ1-1, with D unclear. The CDR3 runs 14 residues. V was cut by 4 bases and J by 6 bases, with 16 bases left in between. Germline V gene sequence: CDR1 SGHDT, CDR2 YYEEEE. The CDR3 region has the DNA TGTGCCAGCAGCGCATCAACGATCCAGGCTGAAGCTTTCTTT. This codes for CASSASTIQAEAFF.

This clonotype has a handful of counts. The chain links TRBV5-1 to TRBJ1-1; no clear D. CDR1 and CDR2 (germline): SGHRS, YFSETQ. There are 14 residues in the CDR3. Trimming took off 3 bases at V and 1 base at J, with 10 bases between the two ends. The CDR3 spells CASSSSGRNTEAFF. The CDR3 DNA reads TGCGCCAGCAGCTCATCTGGAAGGAACACTGAAGCTTTCTTT.